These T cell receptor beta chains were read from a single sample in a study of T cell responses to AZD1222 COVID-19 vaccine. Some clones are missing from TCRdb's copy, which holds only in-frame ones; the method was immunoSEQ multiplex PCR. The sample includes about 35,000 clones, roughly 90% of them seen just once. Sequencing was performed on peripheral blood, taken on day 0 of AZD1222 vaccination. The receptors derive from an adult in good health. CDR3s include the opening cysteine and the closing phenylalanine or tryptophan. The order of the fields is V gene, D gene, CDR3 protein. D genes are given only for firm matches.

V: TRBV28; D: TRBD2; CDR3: CASSYLAGDSDTQYF
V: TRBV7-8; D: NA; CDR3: CASSFGARKADTQYF
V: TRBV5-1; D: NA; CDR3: CASSTGSGTLSYNEQFF
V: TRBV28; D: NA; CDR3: CATAGGLYKKLFF
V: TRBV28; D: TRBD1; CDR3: CASSLSVTGGIYGYTF
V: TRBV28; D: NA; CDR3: CASAWGRGRNQPQHF
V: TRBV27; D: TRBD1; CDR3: CASSLRWDRPSTDTQYF
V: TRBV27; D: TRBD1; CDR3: CASSSRRTGAEGGYTF
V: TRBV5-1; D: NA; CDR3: CASSFDTYNSPLHF
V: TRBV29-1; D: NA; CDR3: CSVATANYGYTF
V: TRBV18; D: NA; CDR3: CASSQVRTAETGELFF
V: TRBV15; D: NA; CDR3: CATSRDPLPGSAGNTIYF
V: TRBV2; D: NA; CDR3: CASSEWDPWSYEQYF
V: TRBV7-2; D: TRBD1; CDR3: CASSSRQGTNEKLFF
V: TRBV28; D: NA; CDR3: CASTVWAGGNTIYF
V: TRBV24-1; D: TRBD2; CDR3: CATSDKPSGGYNEQFF
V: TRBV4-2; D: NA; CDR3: CASSPLMLTNEKLFF
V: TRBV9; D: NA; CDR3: CASSVAGGEGTGELFF
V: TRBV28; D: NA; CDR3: CASSPPQETQYF
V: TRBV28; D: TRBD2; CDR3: CASSSGGGPSTYEQYF
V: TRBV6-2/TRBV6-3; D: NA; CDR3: CASSYSPETQYF
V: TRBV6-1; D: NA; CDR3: CASSEFGRKGLGNTIYF
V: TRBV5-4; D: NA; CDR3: CASSLRQDSSYNSPLHF
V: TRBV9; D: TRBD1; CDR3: CASMGQSDYGYTF
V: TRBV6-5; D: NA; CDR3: CASWLRIVGQPQHF
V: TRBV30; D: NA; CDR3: CAWWALAYGYTF
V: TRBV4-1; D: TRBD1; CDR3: CASNGGQGATGELFF
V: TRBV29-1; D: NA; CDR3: CSVPGGPTEAFF
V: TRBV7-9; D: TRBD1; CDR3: CASSQRPGQGENTEAFF
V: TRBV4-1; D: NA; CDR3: CASSHDSSNQPQHF
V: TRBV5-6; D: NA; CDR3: CASSPAGTPSRKQFF
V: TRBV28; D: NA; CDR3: CASSSPNQPQHF
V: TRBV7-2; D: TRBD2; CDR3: CASSQNGLAGVADTQYF
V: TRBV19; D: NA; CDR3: CASSATGNTEAFF
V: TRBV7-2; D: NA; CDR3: CASSYRGAQSEQYF
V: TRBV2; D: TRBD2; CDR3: CASSEGRVGTGELFF
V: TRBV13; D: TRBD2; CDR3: CASSFLSGNLGTQYF
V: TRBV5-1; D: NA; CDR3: CASSPTDNEQFF
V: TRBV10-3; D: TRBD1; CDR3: CAISPLDRASYEQYF
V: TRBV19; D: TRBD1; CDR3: CASSSRTGGGTEKLFF
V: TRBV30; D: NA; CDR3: CAWSKPDSGNTIYF
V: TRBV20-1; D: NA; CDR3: CSASQSVAGELFF
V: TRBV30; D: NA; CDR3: CAWRKQGQRDTDTQYF
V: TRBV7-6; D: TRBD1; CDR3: CASSLKSTGRLDEQYF
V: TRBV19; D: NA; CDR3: CASSIPRGANTGELFF